The rows below give T cell receptor beta chains drawn from one sample of a study of neurological immune-mediated disorders. TCRdb independently ran MiXCR on the 5' RACE reads; one entry per CDR3 protein. The sample shows 50,000 or so distinct CDR3 sequences, around 3.4% of them seen only once. The sequencing input was PBMCs. The receptors were gathered from a man in his forties with multiple sclerosis. CDR3s include the opening cysteine and the closing phenylalanine or tryptophan. D genes are given only for firm matches. Only some rows state a clone size, as once, few, many or a class for expanded clones.

J gene	clone size	V gene	D gene	CDR3 DNA	CDR3 protein
TRBJ2-2	many	TRBV3-1	TRBD2	TGTGCCAGCAGCCAATCTGCTAGCGGGGGGGCCGGGGAGCTGTTTTTT	CASSQSASGGAGELFF
TRBJ2-3	many	TRBV6-5	TRBD2	TGTGCCAGCAGTTACGCCGCGGGGGGTGGCACAGATACGCAGTATTTT	CASSYAAGGGTDTQYF
TRBJ2-7	many	TRBV6-5	TRBD1	TGTGCCAGCAGACGCGGGACAGGGGGATACGAGCAGTACTTC	CASRRGTGGYEQYF
TRBJ1-1	.	TRBV11-3	.	TGTGCCAGCAGCTTGACGAGGGGCCCTAACACTGAAGCTTTCTTT	CASSLTRGPNTEAFF
TRBJ1-1	many	TRBV20-1	TRBD1	TGCAGTGCTGGGAAAGGACAGGGTTTCGGAACTGAAGCTTTCTTT	CSAGKGQGFGTEAFF
TRBJ1-6	few	TRBV5-1	.	TGCGCCAGCAGCTTAGACAGTAATTCACCCCTCAACTTT	CASSLDSNSPLNF
TRBJ2-5	many	TRBV12-3/TRBV12-4	.	TGTGCCAGCAGTTTTCAGGGGGCGGGGGCAGACCAAGAGACCCAGTACTTC	CASSFQGAGADQETQYF
TRBJ2-2	many	TRBV25-1	.	TGTGCCAGCAGTGGTACAGGGACCGGGGAGCTGTTTTTT	CASSGTGTGELFF
TRBJ1-5	many	TRBV28	.	TGTGCCAGCAGTTTTAAACAGCCCCAGAATTTT	CASSFKQPQNF
TRBJ2-6	few	TRBV5-6	.	TGTGCCAGCAGCTTTTCCCCCGGACAGCCCGACCACTCTGGGGCCAACGTCCTGACTTTC	CASSFSPGQPDHSGANVLTF
TRBJ2-2	many	TRBV2	.	TGTGCCAGCAAAGTCCGGGACGGCAACACCGGGGAGCTGTTTTTT	CASKVRDGNTGELFF
TRBJ1-5	few	TRBV7-2	.	TGTGCCAGCAGCTACCAGGGGAATCAGCCCCAGCATTTT	CASSYQGNQPQHF
TRBJ2-5	many	TRBV18	TRBD1	TGTGCCAGCTCACTAATTACGGACAGGGGACGAGAGACCCAGTACTTC	CASSLITDRGRETQYF
TRBJ2-5	many	TRBV10-3	.	TGTGCCGCTTCCCCGGGGGCCAAGGAGACCCAGTACTTC	CAASPGAKETQYF
TRBJ2-7	.	TRBV7-6	.	TGTGCCAGCAGCTGGGGCGTGCAGGGGAGCGAGCAGTACTTC	CASSWGVQGSEQYF
TRBJ2-7	many	TRBV10-1	.	TGCGCCAGCAGTGAAGGACCATCCGGGTTTGGCTACGAGCAGTACTTC	CASSEGPSGFGYEQYF
TRBJ1-2	many	TRBV29-1	.	TGCAGCGTTCTAACCGCGTCGGGACAACTAAACTATGGCTACACCTTC	CSVLTASGQLNYGYTF